This TCR beta chain appears in the sequencing data of a study of blood T cell repertoires in COVID-19. Clones were sequenced by immunoSEQ multiplex PCR, and TCRdb holds only the in-frame ones, with some missing. The repertoire includes 90,000 to 110,000 clones, over 75% of them detected once, and more than 4% sits in the top ten. This CDR3 spans 13 amino acids. V lost 7 bases, J lost 4 bases, and 11 bases lay in between. Looked up from germline, CDR1 is SNHLY and CDR2 is FYNNEI. The origin of this receptor is a man over 45 with acute or convalescent COVID-19. The chain employs TRBV2 and TRBJ2-1; D is unresolved. The sequenced sample was peripheral blood. CDR3 nucleotide sequence: TGTGCCAGCACCCCCACAGAGTACAATGAGCAGTTCTTC. Translating it yields CASTPTEYNEQFF.